Listed below are T cell receptor beta chains from one sample, sequenced in a study of T-cell memory formation after mild COVID-19. In TCRdb, the 5' RACE reads were re-called with MiXCR into one record per CDR3 protein. The sample lists 540,000 or so distinct CDR3 sequences; roughly 22% were seen once. Sample: PBMCs or a T cell subset sorted from them (not recorded which). All receptors derive from an adult woman who had mild COVID-19 (a few samples of this study predate the infection). Cell type and time point are not known. The CDR3 runs from the conserved cysteine through the conserved F or W. The D gene is left open where the match is weak. Only part of the rows carry a size: once, few, many, or a class if the clone is expanded.

abundance: .; d_gene: .; j_gene: TRBJ1-5; v_gene: TRBV7-2; CDR3aa: CASSLRGTVGQPQHF; CDR3nt: TGTGCCAGCAGCTTAAGGGGTACGGTAGGTCAGCCCCAGCATTTT
abundance: few; d_gene: .; j_gene: TRBJ2-5; v_gene: TRBV11-2; CDR3aa: CASSLDPAWETQYF; CDR3nt: TGTGCCAGCAGCTTAGATCCAGCCTGGGAGACCCAGTACTTC
abundance: few; d_gene: .; j_gene: TRBJ2-7; v_gene: TRBV19; CDR3aa: CASSMSVTYEQYF; CDR3nt: TGTGCCAGTAGTATGTCTGTAACCTACGAGCAGTACTTC
abundance: few; d_gene: .; j_gene: TRBJ1-1; v_gene: TRBV5-5; CDR3aa: CASTLGDGDTEAFF; CDR3nt: TGTGCCAGCACCCTAGGGGACGGGGACACTGAAGCTTTCTTT
abundance: .; d_gene: TRBD2; j_gene: TRBJ2-1; v_gene: TRBV20-1; CDR3aa: CSARDGTSGGVNEQFF; CDR3nt: TGCAGTGCTAGAGATGGGACTAGCGGGGGGGTAAATGAGCAGTTCTTC
abundance: .; d_gene: .; j_gene: TRBJ2-2; v_gene: TRBV30; CDR3aa: CAWKEGGKDTGELFF; CDR3nt: TGTGCCTGGAAGGAGGGGGGGAAGGACACCGGGGAGCTGTTTTTT
abundance: .; d_gene: TRBD1; j_gene: TRBJ1-3; v_gene: TRBV5-1; CDR3aa: CASSRDRANTIYF; CDR3nt: TGCGCCAGCAGCCGGGACAGGGCAAACACCATATATTTT
abundance: few; d_gene: .; j_gene: TRBJ1-4; v_gene: TRBV4-1; CDR3aa: CASSLHRATNEKLFF; CDR3nt: TGCGCCAGCAGCCTCCACAGAGCAACTAATGAAAAACTGTTTTTT
abundance: few; d_gene: .; j_gene: TRBJ2-5; v_gene: TRBV7-8; CDR3aa: CASSLRPNQETQYF; CDR3nt: TGTGCCAGCAGCTTACGACCTAACCAAGAGACCCAGTACTTC
abundance: few; d_gene: .; j_gene: TRBJ1-1; v_gene: TRBV5-6; CDR3aa: CASSWDGEAFF; CDR3nt: TGTGCCAGCAGCTGGGACGGTGAAGCTTTCTTT
abundance: few; d_gene: .; j_gene: TRBJ1-2; v_gene: TRBV7-3; CDR3aa: CASSSGTSDGYTF; CDR3nt: TGTGCCAGCAGCTCTGGGACATCGGATGGCTACACCTTC
abundance: .; d_gene: .; j_gene: TRBJ2-7; v_gene: TRBV11-2; CDR3aa: CASSQTRGYEQYF; CDR3nt: TGTGCCAGCAGCCAAACCAGGGGTTACGAGCAGTACTTC
abundance: .; d_gene: TRBD2; j_gene: TRBJ2-1; v_gene: TRBV5-5; CDR3aa: CASSSLAEVYNEQFF; CDR3nt: TGTGCCAGCAGCTCACTAGCGGAGGTCTACAATGAGCAGTTCTTC
abundance: many; d_gene: .; j_gene: TRBJ2-3; v_gene: TRBV7-9; CDR3aa: CASEPPDTQYF; CDR3nt: TGTGCCAGCGAACCGCCAGATACGCAGTATTTT
abundance: .; d_gene: TRBD2; j_gene: TRBJ2-1; v_gene: TRBV6-1; CDR3aa: CASPGTSSEQFF; CDR3nt: TGTGCCAGCCCCGGGACTAGCAGTGAGCAGTTCTTC
abundance: few; d_gene: .; j_gene: TRBJ2-7; v_gene: TRBV5-1; CDR3aa: CASSFVRGSEQYF; CDR3nt: TGCGCCAGCAGTTTTGTGCGGGGCTCCGAGCAGTACTTC
abundance: .; d_gene: TRBD2; j_gene: TRBJ2-7; v_gene: TRBV30; CDR3aa: CAWSVRGLAGVGEQYF; CDR3nt: TGTGCCTGGAGTGTACGGGGACTAGCGGGAGTAGGGGAGCAGTACTTC
abundance: few; d_gene: .; j_gene: TRBJ1-1; v_gene: TRBV7-2; CDR3aa: CASSLASGVTEAFF; CDR3nt: TGTGCCAGCAGCTTAGCAAGCGGGGTCACTGAAGCTTTCTTT
abundance: .; d_gene: .; j_gene: TRBJ2-7; v_gene: TRBV29-1; CDR3aa: CSVEAGAEEQYF; CDR3nt: TGCAGCGTTGAAGCGGGAGCGGAAGAGCAGTACTTC
abundance: .; d_gene: .; j_gene: TRBJ2-7; v_gene: TRBV9; CDR3aa: CASSVAPGDGDEQYF; CDR3nt: TGTGCCAGCAGCGTAGCTCCCGGGGATGGGGACGAGCAGTACTTC
abundance: few; d_gene: TRBD2; j_gene: TRBJ2-4; v_gene: TRBV9; CDR3aa: CASSVEEAGERAKNIQYF; CDR3nt: TGTGCCAGCAGCGTAGAAGAGGCGGGAGAAAGAGCCAAAAACATTCAGTACTTC
abundance: .; d_gene: TRBD2; j_gene: TRBJ2-3; v_gene: TRBV19; CDR3aa: CASSFRTSGADTQYF; CDR3nt: TGTGCCAGTAGTTTCCGGACTAGCGGGGCAGATACGCAGTATTTT